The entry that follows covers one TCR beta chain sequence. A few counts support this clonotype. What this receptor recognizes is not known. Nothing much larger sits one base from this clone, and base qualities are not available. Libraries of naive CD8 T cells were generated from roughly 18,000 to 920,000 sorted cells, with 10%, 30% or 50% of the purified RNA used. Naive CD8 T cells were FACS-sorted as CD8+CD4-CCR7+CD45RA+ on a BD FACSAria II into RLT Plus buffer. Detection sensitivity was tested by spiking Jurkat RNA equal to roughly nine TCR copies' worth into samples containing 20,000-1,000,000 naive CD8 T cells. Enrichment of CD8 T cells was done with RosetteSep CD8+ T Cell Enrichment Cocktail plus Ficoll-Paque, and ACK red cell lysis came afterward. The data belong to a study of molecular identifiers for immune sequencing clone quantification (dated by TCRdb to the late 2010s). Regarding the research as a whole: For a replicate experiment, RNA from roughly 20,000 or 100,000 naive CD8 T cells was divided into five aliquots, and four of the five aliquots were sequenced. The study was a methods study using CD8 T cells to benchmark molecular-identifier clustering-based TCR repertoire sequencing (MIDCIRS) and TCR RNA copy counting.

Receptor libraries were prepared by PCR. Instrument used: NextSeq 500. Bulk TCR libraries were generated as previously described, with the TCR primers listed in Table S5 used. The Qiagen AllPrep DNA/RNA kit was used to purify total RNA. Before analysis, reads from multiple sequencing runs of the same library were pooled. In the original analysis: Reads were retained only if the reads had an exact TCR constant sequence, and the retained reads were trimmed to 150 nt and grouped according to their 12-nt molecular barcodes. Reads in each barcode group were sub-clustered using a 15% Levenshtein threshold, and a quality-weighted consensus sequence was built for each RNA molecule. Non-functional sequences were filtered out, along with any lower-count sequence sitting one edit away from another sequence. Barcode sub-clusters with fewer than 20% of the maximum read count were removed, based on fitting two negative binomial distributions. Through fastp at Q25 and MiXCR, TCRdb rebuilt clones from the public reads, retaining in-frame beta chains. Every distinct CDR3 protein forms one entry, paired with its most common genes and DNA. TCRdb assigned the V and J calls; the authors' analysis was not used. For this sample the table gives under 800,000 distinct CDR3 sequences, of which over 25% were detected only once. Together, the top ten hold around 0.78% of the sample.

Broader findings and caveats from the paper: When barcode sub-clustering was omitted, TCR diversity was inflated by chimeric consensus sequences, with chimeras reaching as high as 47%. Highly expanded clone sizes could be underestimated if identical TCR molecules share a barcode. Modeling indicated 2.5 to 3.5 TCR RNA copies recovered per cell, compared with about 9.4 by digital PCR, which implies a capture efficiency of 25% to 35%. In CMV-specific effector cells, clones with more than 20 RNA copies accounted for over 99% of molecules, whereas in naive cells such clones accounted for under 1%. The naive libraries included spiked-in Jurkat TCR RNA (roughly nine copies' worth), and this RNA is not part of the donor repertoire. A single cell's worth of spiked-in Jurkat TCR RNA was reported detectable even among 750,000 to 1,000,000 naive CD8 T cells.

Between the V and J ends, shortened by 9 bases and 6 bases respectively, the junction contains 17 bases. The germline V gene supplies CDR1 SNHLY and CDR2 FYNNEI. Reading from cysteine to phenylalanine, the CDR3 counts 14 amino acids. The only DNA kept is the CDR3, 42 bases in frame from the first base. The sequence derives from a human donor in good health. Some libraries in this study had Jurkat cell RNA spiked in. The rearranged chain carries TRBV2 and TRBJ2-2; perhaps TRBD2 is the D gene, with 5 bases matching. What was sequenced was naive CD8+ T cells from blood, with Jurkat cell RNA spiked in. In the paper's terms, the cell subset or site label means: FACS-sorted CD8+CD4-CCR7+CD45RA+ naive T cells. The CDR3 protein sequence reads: CARGEGLKSGELFF. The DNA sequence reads TGTGCCAGGGGTGAGGGCCTTAAATCCGGGGAGCTGTTTTTT.